Listed below are T cell receptor beta chains from one sample, sequenced in a study of shared clonotypes between healthy human individuals. Some clones are missing from TCRdb's copy, which holds only in-frame ones; the method was immunoSEQ multiplex PCR. The sample has about 2.5 million clones; under 95% are singletons. Material for sequencing was naive CD4+ T cells from PBMCs. The receptors shown here come from a man younger than 30 in good health. Some clones in this sample may be carry-over from other donors' samples. Each CDR3 is given with its conserved first and last residue. A D gene is named only where the DNA matches it firmly. The size field is filled for only some rows; it gives once, few, many or a size class.

clone_size j_call v_call d_call cdr3_nt cdr3_aa
once TRBJ1-1 TRBV9 NA TGTGCCAGCAGCGTAGGGGGGAAGAACACTGAAGCTTTCTTT CASSVGGKNTEAFF
NA TRBJ2-3 TRBV4-3 TRBD2 TGCGCCAGCAGCCAAGGGACTAGCGGGACTAGCACAGATACGCAGTATTTT CASSQGTSGTSTDTQYF
NA TRBJ1-1 TRBV7-9 NA TGTGCCAGCAGCTCTTTAGCAGGGGTTTTTGCTGAAGCTTTCTTT CASSSLAGVFAEAFF
NA TRBJ2-1 TRBV29-1 NA TGCAGCACATCGACAGGAGACTCCTACAATGAGCAGTTCTTC CSTSTGDSYNEQFF
NA TRBJ1-5 TRBV6-6 NA TGTGCCAGCAGTTCTCTCGACAGTCTTAGGGGTCAGCCCCAGCATTTT CASSSLDSLRGQPQHF
NA TRBJ2-5 TRBV4-1 NA TGCGCCAGCAGCCTTACACAGGGCCAAGAGACCCAGTACTTC CASSLTQGQETQYF
NA TRBJ2-1 TRBV5-4 TRBD1 TGTGCCAGCAGCCTACCGGGACAGGGCTCATGGACGGGATTCTTC CASSLPGQGSWTGFF
NA TRBJ2-7 TRBV2 TRBD2 TGTGCCAGCAGTAAAGCGGGGAGTGTGGAGCAGTACTTC CASSKAGSVEQYF
few TRBJ1-1 TRBV2 NA TGTGCCAGCAAAGATGACGGCACTGAAGCTTTCTTT CASKDDGTEAFF
NA TRBJ2-3 TRBV7-8 TRBD2 TGTGCCAGCAGCTCCTATCCTAGCGGGAGGGTCGGGGGCACAGATACGCAGTATTTT CASSSYPSGRVGGTDTQYF
NA TRBJ1-2 TRBV19 NA TGTGCCAGTAGTTCACCCCCAGGGGTGCGTTACTATGGCTACACCTTC CASSSPPGVRYYGYTF
NA TRBJ2-3 TRBV25-1 TRBD2 TGTGCCAGCAGTGAATACCCCAGTTACGCGGGAGAGTCAGATACGCAGTATTTT CASSEYPSYAGESDTQYF
once TRBJ2-6 TRBV7-8 TRBD1 TGTGCCAGCAGCCGGAGCCCCTGGACAGGTATCTCTGGGGCCAACGTCCTGACTTTC CASSRSPWTGISGANVLTF
NA TRBJ1-1 TRBV6-1 NA TGTGCCAGCAGTGAGTTCAGGTTGGTCACTGAAGCTTTCTTT CASSEFRLVTEAFF
NA TRBJ1-4 TRBV9 NA TGTGCCTCGAATCCGGGCGGGGTGAATGAAAAACTGTTTTTT CASNPGGVNEKLFF
NA TRBJ2-3 TRBV19 TRBD2 TGTGCCAGTAGGCCCCGGGGGGGCGTCCCGGGCACAGATACGCAGTATTTT CASRPRGGVPGTDTQYF
few TRBJ1-5 TRBV10-3 NA TGTGCCATCAGTGACGCCGGTGGGACCCAGCATTTT CAISDAGGTQHF
once TRBJ2-7 TRBV11-2 NA TGTGCCAGCAGCCTGCGCGAGGGGACGGTAACCTACGAGCAGTACTTC CASSLREGTVTYEQYF
NA TRBJ2-7 TRBV27 TRBD2 TGTGCCAGCAGAGGGACTAGCGGAGCTGAGTACGAGCAGTACTTC CASRGTSGAEYEQYF
NA TRBJ2-5 TRBV6-1 NA TGTGCCAGCAGTGAAGGGTCTGGCAGGAGAAGACTCCAGGGGTGGGAGACCCAGTACTTC CASSEGSGRRRLQGWETQYF
NA TRBJ2-5 TRBV29-1 TRBD1 TGCAGCGGATTGACAGGGGCAGAGACCCAGTACTTC CSGLTGAETQYF
NA TRBJ1-3 TRBV5-4 TRBD1 TGTGCCAGCAGCTTTCACAGGGGCTCTGGAAACACCATATATTTT CASSFHRGSGNTIYF
NA TRBJ1-2 TRBV6-1 NA TGTGCCAGCAGTGAACCAGGCCGGGCGGTAGGCTACACCTTC CASSEPGRAVGYTF
NA TRBJ1-4 TRBV28 NA TGTGCCAGCAGTTTCTTCCCGGCAGGGAGGGAAAAACTGTTTTTT CASSFFPAGREKLFF
NA TRBJ2-1 TRBV2 NA TGTGCCAGCAGTACTGGGAGCTCCTACAATGAGCAGTTCTTC CASSTGSSYNEQFF
NA TRBJ2-7 TRBV5-1 NA TGCGCCAGCAGCCCCCAGCAGGGCACTTCCGAGCAGTACTTC CASSPQQGTSEQYF
NA TRBJ1-5 TRBV9 TRBD1 TGTGCCAGCAGCGCTAAGGGACAGGGCAATCAGCCCCAGCATTTT CASSAKGQGNQPQHF
NA TRBJ2-1 TRBV5-1 NA TGCGCCAGCAGCTTGGTTGTGGGTGAGCAGTTCTTC CASSLVVGEQFF
NA TRBJ2-5 TRBV5-1 NA TGCGCCAGCAGCTTGCTTAGGGTGGGATTTGAGACCCAGTACTTC CASSLLRVGFETQYF
NA TRBJ1-3 TRBV29-1 NA TGCAGCGTTAAGGACAGCTCTGGAAACACCATATATTTT CSVKDSSGNTIYF
NA TRBJ2-1 TRBV18 TRBD2 TGTGCCAGCTCACTTACTCTAGCGGGAGTGGGTGAGCAGTTCTTC CASSLTLAGVGEQFF